This entry concerns a single TCR beta chain. This clone's antigen is unknown. Base qualities are missing; no much larger clone stands one base away. The data stem from a study of blood T cell repertoires in COVID-19 (dated by TCRdb to 2018 to 2020). Regarding the complete study: Samples from collaborators originated in the United States, Italy and Spain and spanned both the acute and convalescent phases of COVID-19. Where available, HLA class I and class II types were obtained from metadata supplied by the sample provider rather than from assay-based typing. Deeply sampled blood TCRbeta repertoires from subjects exposed to, actively infected with, or recovered from COVID-19 were included in the dataset. A de-identified subject ID, COVID-19 status, age in years and sex were almost always included in the sample metadata. Samples came from the ongoing ImmuneRACE study (first 160 participants) plus 1,254 subjects from 6 global collaborators. The repertoires were released in a freely available public database meant as a resource for research on the immune response to SARS-CoV-2. The prospective study material was composed of cDNA or gDNA derived from T cells, B-cell-depleted T cells, or PBMCs.

Participants in the prospective study were aged about 18 to 90 years, lived in over 20 United States geographic areas, and enrolled through a virtual design. Cohort assignment in the prospective study relied on participant-reported clinical history from a screening survey and a study questionnaire. Mobile phlebotomists in the prospective study collected whole blood, serum and a nasopharyngeal or oropharyngeal swab from every participant. Prospective study participants could optionally give additional blood draws and questionnaires over an approximately 2-month period. Prospective study blood samples were shipped either frozen or at room temperature before DNA extraction. The CDR3 numbers 13 residues from cysteine through phenylalanine. CDR3 DNA only is kept here, 39 bases in frame from base 1. The junction carries 13 bases between V and J, which are trimmed by 9 bases and 2 bases respectively. CDR1 and CDR2, per the germline V gene, are SGHRS and YFSETQ.

TCRbeta CDR3 regions were amplified from genomic DNA by means of the immunoSEQ Assay, a bias-controlled multiplex PCR. Turning to the authors' computational methods: The number of nucleated cells in each sample was estimated from the amplification of reference gene primers within the assay. To quantify the absolute abundance of each unique TCRbeta CDR3 rearrangement, sequence reads were collapsed and filtered. Productive Simpson clonality was computed per sample as the square root of Simpson's diversity index over productive rearrangements. TCRdb provides this immuneACCESS table in a form limited to in-frame rearrangements. Some clones are lacking; in checked studies, under half of them reflect an unresolved V gene, and why the rest are absent is not known. V and J calls and clone size are given by that table; D and trimming were obtained from the DNA. The sample table records 400,000 or so clones; 88% of these occur just once. The top ten constitute roughly 1.9% of the sample.

Points the paper makes about the study in general: How much clinical and demographic metadata was included differed by source and by participant, and the metadata was provided uncurated.

Sample: PBMCs or T cells enriched from blood (not recorded which). This receptor was identified in a woman between 35 and 50 years old with acute COVID-19. This chain is built from TRBV5-1 and TRBJ2-3, and TRBD1 may be the D gene, going by 6 matching bases. The CDR3 here reads CATRDKNTDTQYF. The nucleotide sequence reads TGCGCCACCCGGGACAAGAACACAGATACGCAGTATTTT. This CDR3, with the reference TRBV5-1 and TRBJ2-3 proteins standing in past its ends, gives the full variable domain KAGVTQTPRYLIKTRGQQVTLSCSPISGHRSVSWYQQTPGQGLQFLFEYFSETQRNKGNFPGRFSGRQFSNSRSEMNVSTLELGDSALYLCATRDKNTDTQYFGPGTRLTVL.